This T cell receptor (beta chain) comes out of a study of blood T cell repertoires in COVID-19. On the study more broadly: The origin of the acute and convalescent COVID-19 samples was the United States, Italy and Spain. T cells, B-cell-depleted T cells, or PBMCs supplied cDNA or gDNA.

Authors' methods: Using reference gene primer amplification, nucleated cell counts were estimated. Profiled with immunoSEQ multiplex PCR; TCRdb holds only in-frame clones, not every one. D and trimming come from the DNA, and the V and J calls and clone size come from that table. The table lists 150,000 to 200,000 clones, approximately 87% of them singletons. The sample comprised peripheral blood. The sequence derives from a woman in her seventies with acute or convalescent COVID-19.

The DNA for the CDR3 is TGCAGCGTATTGAGGCGGGCAAACACTGAAGCTTTCTTT. It is translated as CSVLRRANTEAFF. J is TRBJ1-1 and V is TRBV29-1; D uncertain. Germline V CDR1 and CDR2: SQVTM, ANQGSEA. CDR3 length equals 13 residues. V lost 6 bases and J 2 bases, leaving 13 bases between the germline ends.